This entry concerns a single T cell receptor (beta chain). TEMRA cells were FACS-enriched, with CD8+ and CD4+ T cells isolated negatively. The sample originates from a study of CD8 T cells in Susac syndrome. The length of the CDR3 is 14 residues. The V and J ends lost 9 bases and 0 bases respectively, with 13 bases between them. Germline V gene lookup returns CDR1 KGHDR and CDR2 SFDVKD. The RNA, roughly 0.45 to 1 ug, was put through reverse transcription using random hexamers. Multiplex immunoSEQ PCR targeted 54 Vbeta and 13 Jbeta TCR beta segments. One entry per CDR3 protein results from TCRdb running MiXCR on the immunoSEQ multiplex PCR reads. The sample yields around 300,000 distinct CDR3 sequences, 70% to 90% seen once.

What was sequenced was CD8+ T cells from PBMCs. The receptor was derived from a human donor with multiple sclerosis. The chain has TRBV24-1 and TRBJ1-1; D may be TRBD1 (5 bases). The CDR3 here is CATRGTSMNTEAFF. The DNA of the CDR3 is TGTGCCACCCGCGGGACTTCAATGAACACTGAAGCTTTCTTT.